One sample yielded the 31 T cell receptor beta chains listed below, sequenced in a study of regulatory T cells in long-lasting Graves disease. Combining iRepertoire HTBI primers with Arm-PCR of CDR3 regions, the authors built TCR beta libraries. TCRdb recomputed calls from the multiplex PCR reads with MiXCR, one row per CDR3 protein. This sample has some 400,000 distinct CDR3 sequences, with under 15% found just once. Time point defined: newly diagnosed GD, antithyroid drugs for less than 3 months. PBMC RNA was the source of the TCR library. The data also belong to a second study, concerning T cells in Graves' hyperthyroidism and ophthalmopathy.

Sequenced here: peripheral blood mononuclear cells (PBMCs), sampled at new diagnosis, from a patient treated with antithyroid drugs. Receptors were obtained from a woman aged 25 to 45 with Graves disease.

This clonotype appeared many times. The chain combines TRBV11-3 with TRBJ2-1; D gene ambiguous. Germline loops: CDR1 SGHNT, CDR2 YENEEA. Trimming left V 5 bases short and J 9 bases short, with 14 bases between. This CDR3 is 13 amino acids long. The CDR3 DNA follows: TGTGCCAGCAGCCCAACTAAGGCAGGTGAGCAGTTCTTC. Translated, it gives CASSPTKAGEQFF.

This clonotype was recorded at least ten times. This rearrangement joins TRBV3-1 to TRBJ2-1; TRBD2 matches 7 bases. Losses at the gene ends were 0 bases for V and 8 bases for J; bases not matched to a gene: 13. The CDR3 length is 17 residues. Germline CDR1 LGHDT, CDR2 YNNKEL (reference sequence). The CDR3 here is CASSQEARTSLSYEQFF. For the CDR3, the DNA is TGTGCCAGCAGCCAAGAGGCCCGGACTAGTTTATCATATGAGCAGTTCTTC.

The rearrangement uses TRBV28 and TRBJ2-1; TRBD1 matches 10 bases. V shed 6 bases and J 6 bases; nucleotides not matched to a gene: 14. The germline CDR1 and CDR2 sequences are MDHEN and SYDVKM. CDR3 size: 17 residues. CDR3 coding DNA: TGTGCCAGCAGCCCGCTGGGACAGGGGAATAGGGCCAATGAGCAGTTCTTC. Protein sequence: CASSPLGQGNRANEQFF.

This clonotype was found a few times. V and J are TRBV7-3 and TRBJ2-2, with TRBD1 matching over 7 bases. The CDR3 is 14 amino acids. CDR1 SGHTA and CDR2 FQGTGA come from the germline V gene. The J segment lost 6 bases and the V segment lost 5 bases, leaving 6 bases of the junction unmatched. The CDR3 sequence is CASSEGGRAGELFF. The CDR3 nucleotides are TGTGCCAGCAGCGAAGGGGGCAGGGCCGGGGAGCTGTTTTTT.

In this sample, this clonotype turned up many times. The chain has TRBV30 and TRBJ2-1, with D perhaps given as TRBD1 or TRBD2 (6 bases each). Germline V gene sequence: CDR1 GTSNPN, CDR2 SVGIG (reference sequence). Trimming removed 2 bases at V and 10 bases at J, with 18 bases between. This CDR3 spans 14 amino acids. In DNA form, the CDR3 reads TGTGCCTGGAGTTTGGACGGGGGCGTGCGCGAGCAGTTCTTC. It codes for CAWSLDGGVREQFF.

This clonotype occurred many times. The chain employs TRBV12-3 or TRBV12-4 and TRBJ2-1, with 9 nucleotides matching TRBD2. Trimming took 3 bases from V and 7 from J; bases not matched to a gene: 13. The CDR3 spans 17 residues. The CDR3 loop is CASSFVSGSLPGNEQFF. CDR3 bases: TGTGCCAGCAGTTTCGTTAGCGGGAGCCTCCCGGGAAATGAGCAGTTCTTC.

This clonotype was picked up many times. The chain combines TRBV24-1 with TRBJ2-5; D is possibly TRBD1 or TRBD2 (7 bases each). CDR1 is KGHDR and CDR2 is SFDVKD in the germline V gene. Trimming removed 7 bases from V and 5 bases from J, with 13 bases in between. CDR3 size: 13 residues. The CDR3 protein is CATRRQGGETQYF. The CDR3 DNA is TGTGCCACCAGGAGACAGGGAGGGGAGACCCAGTACTTC.

This clonotype was found a few times. This may stem from a read error, because a much larger clone lies one nucleotide away. The genes are TRBV6-5 and TRBJ1-1; 7 bases align to TRBD1. The CDR3 contains 13 residues. With V trimmed by 2 bases and J by 9 bases, 6 bases remained unmatched. Per the germline V gene, CDR1 is MNHEY and CDR2 is SVGAGI. CDR3 nucleotides: TGTGCCAGCAGTTACGGCGGACAGGTTAAAGCTTTCTTT. Translation: CASSYGGQVKAFF.

This clonotype has ten or more counts. This chain uses TRBV13 with TRBJ2-3, with TRBD2 as a possible D gene (5 bases). CDR1 and CDR2 from the germline V gene are PRHDT and FYEKMQ (reference sequence). The CDR3 is made up of 12 amino acids. V lost 5 bases and J lost 9, with 12 bases in between. The CDR3 sequence is CASSPGELTQYF. The CDR3 DNA follows: TGTGCCAGCAGCCCCGGGGAATTGACGCAGTATTTT.

This clonotype was found many times. The V call is TRBV2, the J call TRBJ2-1, with 11 bases identical to TRBD2. This CDR3 is built from 17 residues. Per the germline V gene, CDR1 is SNHLY and CDR2 is FYNNEI. Trimming at V came to 1 base and at J to 5 bases, leaving 7 bases not matched to a gene. The CDR3 coding sequence is TGTGCCAGCAGTGAAGGGGGGGGACTAGCGGCTAACAATGAGCAGTTCTTC. It specifies CASSEGGGLAANNEQFF. Variable domain in full (rest from reference TRBV2 and TRBJ2-1): EPEVTQTPSHQVTQMGQEVILRCVPISNHLYFYWYRQILGQKVEFLVSFYNNEISEKSEIFDDQFSVERPDGSNFTLKIRSTKLEDSAMYFCASSEGGGLAANNEQFFGPGTRLTVL.

The chain couples TRBV10-3 to TRBJ2-3; 12 bases agree with TRBD2. This CDR3 comprises 14 residues. CDR1 is ENHRY and CDR2 is SYGVKD in the germline V gene. J lost 5 bases, V lost 4 bases, and 1 base had no gene match. The CDR3 DNA reads TGTGCCATCAGTGGGGGACTAGCGGGAGATACGCAGTATTTT. Protein sequence: CAISGGLAGDTQYF.

In its sample, this clonotype was seen once. This chain joins TRBV5-1 and TRBJ2-3, with D uncertain. V lost 0 bases to trimming and J lost 5 bases, with 7 bases between them. CDR1 SGHRS and CDR2 YFSETQ come from the germline V gene. The CDR3 has 13 residues. The CDR3 protein is CASSLGAKDTQYF. CDR3 nucleotide sequence: TGCGCCAGCAGCTTGGGGGCCAAAGATACGCAGTATTTT.

This rearrangement joins TRBV6-2 or TRBV6-3 to TRBJ2-1, with D possibly matching TRBD2 (6 bases). Germline loops: CDR1 MNHEY, CDR2 SVGEGT. CDR3 length equals 13 residues. V lost 2 bases, J lost 7 bases, and 9 bases lay in between. CDR3 region: CASSYGGTNEQFF. The CDR3 region has the DNA TGTGCCAGCAGTTACGGGGGGACGAATGAGCAGTTCTTC.

This clonotype turned up a few times. The rearrangement links TRBV20-1 to TRBJ2-2; 14 nucleotides line up with TRBD2. The CDR3 sequence is 15 residues long. The junction had 2 bases not matched to a gene; V was cut back by 4 bases and J by 4 bases. Germline V gene sequence: CDR1 DFQATT, CDR2 SNEGSKA (reference sequence). CDR3 nucleotides: TGCAGTGCTACGGGACTAGCGGGAGTCACCGGGGAGCTGTTTTTT. Its translation is CSATGLAGVTGELFF.

This clonotype was found a few times. The chain employs TRBV5-6 and TRBJ2-3; 9 bases line up with TRBD1. Germline loops: CDR1 SGHDT, CDR2 YYEEEE. Unmatched junction bases numbered 13, after V lost 3 bases and J lost 2 bases. This CDR3 is built from 18 residues. The CDR3 loop reads CASSSDRGGPLLTDTQYF. CDR3 nucleotides: TGTGCCAGCAGCTCGGACAGGGGTGGACCGCTCCTCACAGATACGCAGTATTTT.

In its sample, this clonotype was seen many times. The chain recombines TRBV12-3 or TRBV12-4 with TRBJ2-1, with D possibly matching TRBD2 (5 bases). Trimming shortened V by 7 bases and J by 16 bases, and 26 bases separated the two germline ends. This CDR3 is 14 amino acids long. CDR3: CASTLGRDPGLGFF. The CDR3 DNA sequence: TGTGCCAGCACCCTTGGCCGGGATCCGGGGTTAGGATTCTTC.

The rearrangement links TRBV12-3 or TRBV12-4 to TRBJ2-3, with TRBD2 matching 9 bases. V shed 8 bases, J shed 4 bases, and the junction held 22 bases outside the gene matches. The CDR3 runs to 19 residues. CDR3 in amino acids: CASLRDYSGSNFLPDTQYF. CDR3 DNA: TGTGCCAGCTTGAGGGATTATAGCGGGAGTAATTTTCTACCAGATACGCAGTATTTT.

J is TRBJ1-1 and V is TRBV9, with unresolved D. There are 13 residues in the CDR3. Germline CDR1 SGDLS, CDR2 YYNGEE. V dropped 0 bases and J dropped 0 bases, with 3 bases sitting between them. The chain's CDR3 is CASSVALNTEAFF. The CDR3 DNA is TGTGCCAGCAGCGTAGCCCTGAACACTGAAGCTTTCTTT.

Only a few counts were recorded for this clonotype. The chain joins TRBV18 to TRBJ2-5, with 11 positions matching TRBD1. The CDR3 spans 16 residues. Trimming at V came to 3 bases and at J to 4 bases, leaving 7 bases not matched to a gene. In germline, CDR1 is KGHSH, CDR2 LQKENI. The chain's CDR3 is CASSPPWTGGAETQYF. The DNA for the CDR3 is TGTGCCAGCTCACCTCCCTGGACAGGGGGCGCAGAGACCCAGTACTTC.

In this sample, this clonotype turned up many times. The chain combines TRBV5-6 with TRBJ2-5, with D possibly TRBD1 on 5 matching bases. Per germline, CDR1 SGHDT and CDR2 YYEEEE. With 1 base removed from V and 1 base from J, the gap between germline ends came to 11 bases. This CDR3 is 15 amino acids long. CDR3 DNA sequence: TGTGCCAGCAGCTTGCGCCAGACAGCCCAAGAGACCCAGTACTTC. This gives the protein CASSLRQTAQETQYF.

This clonotype was recorded many times. This chain joins TRBV24-1 and TRBJ2-2; 7 positions match TRBD1. The CDR3 covers 15 residues. Unmatched junction bases numbered 3, after V lost 5 bases and J lost 1 base. Germline V gene data show CDR1 as KGHDR and CDR2 as SFDVKD. DNA for the CDR3: TGTGCCACCAGTGGGAACAGGGGGAACACCGGGGAGCTGTTTTTT. It specifies CATSGNRGNTGELFF.

This clonotype was recorded at least ten times. V gene TRBV30 combines with J gene TRBJ1-2, with D possibly TRBD1 on 5 matching bases. Germline CDR1 reads GTSNPN; CDR2 reads SVGIG (reference sequence). The CDR3 length is 12 residues. V lost 2 bases and J 8 bases, leaving 12 bases between the germline ends. The CDR3: CAWSPTGVGYTF. DNA of the CDR3: TGTGCCTGGAGTCCTACGGGGGTAGGCTACACCTTC.

Many counts were recorded for this clonotype. This chain connects TRBV6-2 or TRBV6-3 to TRBJ2-7, with 11 bases fitting TRBD2. This CDR3 comprises 14 residues. V was pared by 8 bases and J by 4 bases, with 7 bases of the junction left unmatched. The germline CDR1 and CDR2 sequences are MNHEY and SVGEGT. Here the CDR3 DNA reads TGTGCCAGCTTGGCTAGCGGGAGGAGGTACGAGCAGTACTTC. Protein sequence: CASLASGRRYEQYF.

The chain recombines TRBV7-3 with TRBJ1-1; D is perhaps TRBD1 (6 bases). CDR1 and CDR2 (germline): SGHTA, FQGTGA. Between the trimmed V and J ends, which lost 5 bases and 6 bases, there was a span of 16 bases. The CDR3 consists of 14 residues. The CDR3 region is CASSTQQGAPEAFF. CDR3 in DNA: TGTGCCAGCAGCACACAACAGGGTGCCCCTGAAGCTTTCTTT. Drawing the rest from reference TRBV7-3 and TRBJ1-1, the complete variable domain is GAGVSQTPSNKVTEKGKYVELRCDPISGHTALYWYRQSLGQGPEFLIYFQGTGAADDSGLPNDRFFAVRPEGSVSTLKIQRTERGDSAVYLCASSTQQGAPEAFFGQGTRLTVV.

This clonotype was counted ten times or more. J is TRBJ2-3 and V is TRBV5-5; D may be TRBD2 (6 bases). Germline CDR1 reads SGHKS; CDR2 reads YYEKEE (reference sequence). Between the trimmed V and J ends, which lost 2 bases and 0 bases, there was a span of 10 bases. CDR3 size: 15 residues. The CDR3 DNA follows: TGTGCCAGCAGCTTCGGGACTTTTAGCACAGATACGCAGTATTTT. Amino acid sequence: CASSFGTFSTDTQYF. The whole variable domain, filled in from reference TRBV5-5 and TRBJ2-3, reads DAGVTQSPTHLIKTRGQQVTLRCSPISGHKSVSWYQQVLGQGPQFIFQYYEKEERGRGNFPDRFSARQFPNYSSELNVNALLLGDSALYLCASSFGTFSTDTQYFGPGTRLTVL.

Ten or more counts support this clonotype. The genes are TRBV6-1 and TRBJ1-5; D unresolved. The V and J ends lost 2 bases and 2 bases respectively, with 4 bases between them. Germline lookup yields CDR1 MNHNS and CDR2 SASEGT. The CDR3 spans 13 residues. CDR3: CASSESGNQPQHF. The CDR3, as DNA: TGTGCCAGCAGTGAATCGGGCAATCAGCCCCAGCATTTT.

This clonotype was detected only a few times. This chain uses TRBV15 with TRBJ1-5, with a possible D match to TRBD1 (5 bases). The germline V gene has CDR1 LNHNV and CDR2 YYDKDF (reference sequence). The length of the CDR3 is 15 residues. V lost 3 bases to trimming and J lost 1 base, with 10 bases between them. The CDR3 nucleotides read TGTGCCACCAGCAGGACAAAGGGGAGCAATCAGCCCCAGCATTTT. It yields the protein CATSRTKGSNQPQHF.

In its sample, this clonotype was seen a few times. CDR3 nucleotides: TGTGCCTGGAGTGGGGAGGGGACTAGCGGAACCTACGAGCAGTACTTC. This sequence encodes CAWSGEGTSGTYEQYF. The chain carries TRBV30 and TRBJ2-7, with TRBD2 matching 11 bases. This CDR3 spans 16 amino acids. With V trimmed by 1 base and J by 2 bases, 7 bases remained unmatched. Looked up from germline, CDR1 is GTSNPN and CDR2 is SVGIG (reference sequence).

There are many counts of this clonotype. J is TRBJ2-7 and V is TRBV20-1; TRBD1 might be the D (5 bases). The V gene's germline CDR1 is DFQATT and CDR2 SNEGSKA (reference sequence). The CDR3 consists of 15 residues. V dropped 3 bases and J dropped 1 base, with 16 bases sitting between them. The CDR3 reads CSARQGKGVSYEQYF. In DNA form, the CDR3 reads TGCAGTGCTAGGCAGGGTAAAGGGGTGTCCTACGAGCAGTACTTC.

The rearrangement uses TRBV29-1 and TRBJ1-4, with D possibly being TRBD1 (5 bases). The CDR3 is 13 residues long. Germline values: CDR1 SQVTM, CDR2 ANQGSEA. V dropped 7 bases and J dropped 10 bases, with 19 bases sitting between them. DNA for the CDR3: TGCAGCGCTACCGGGACCGTAGGTGGAAAACTGTTTTTT. Translating gives CSATGTVGGKLFF.

Only a few counts were recorded for this clonotype. This sequence joins TRBV18 and TRBJ2-5; TRBD2 agrees at 12 bases. V lost 1 base, J lost 4 bases, and 10 bases stayed unmatched. The CDR3 totals 18 residues. CDR1 is KGHSH, CDR2 LQKENI, per germline. The CDR3 sequence is CASSPRPASGRVAETQYF. CDR3 coding DNA: TGTGCCAGCTCACCACGTCCGGCTAGCGGGAGGGTAGCAGAGACCCAGTACTTC.